The entry below describes one T cell receptor (beta chain). Additional DNA sequences in this sample encode the identical CDR3. This CDR3 is 13 amino acids long. Looked up from germline, CDR1 is SGHTS and CDR2 is YDEGEE. V gave up 4 bases and J gave up 4 bases, with 11 bases separating them. This record belongs to a study of cytomegalovirus exposure and HLA in healthy donors. PCR involved 60 Vbeta and 13 Jbeta primers. Sequencing used immunoSEQ multiplex PCR; TCRdb keeps in-frame clones, though not all of them. The top ten hold approximately 0.39% of the sample, which has 200,000 or so clones, 70% to 80% seen once.

The clonotype comes from a male donor in good health and CMV-seropositive. V usage is TRBV5-8 and J usage is TRBJ1-1; D ambiguous. The specimen sequenced was PBMCs. In DNA, the CDR3 is TGTGCCAGCAGCCTATCGGGAGGCACTGAAGCTTTCTTT. Amino acids: CASSLSGGTEAFF.